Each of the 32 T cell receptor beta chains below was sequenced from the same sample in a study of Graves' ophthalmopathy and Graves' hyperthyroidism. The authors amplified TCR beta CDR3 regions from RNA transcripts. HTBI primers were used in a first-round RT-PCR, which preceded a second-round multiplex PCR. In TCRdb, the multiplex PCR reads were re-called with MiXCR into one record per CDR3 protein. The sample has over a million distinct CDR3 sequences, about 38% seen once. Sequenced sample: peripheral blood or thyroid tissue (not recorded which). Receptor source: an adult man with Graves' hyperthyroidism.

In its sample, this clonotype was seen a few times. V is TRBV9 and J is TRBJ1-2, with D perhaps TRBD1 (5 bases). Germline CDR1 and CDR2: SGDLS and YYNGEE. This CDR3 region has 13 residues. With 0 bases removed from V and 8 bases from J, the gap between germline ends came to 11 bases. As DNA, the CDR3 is TGTGCCAGCAGCGTAGACGGGACCGGGGGCTACACCTTC. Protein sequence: CASSVDGTGGYTF.

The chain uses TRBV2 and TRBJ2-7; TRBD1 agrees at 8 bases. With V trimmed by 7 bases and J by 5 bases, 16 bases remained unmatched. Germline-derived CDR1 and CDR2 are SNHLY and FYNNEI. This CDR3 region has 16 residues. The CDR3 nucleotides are TGTGCCAGCAAACAAATACAGGGGACAGGCATCCACGAGCAGTACTTC. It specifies CASKQIQGTGIHEQYF.

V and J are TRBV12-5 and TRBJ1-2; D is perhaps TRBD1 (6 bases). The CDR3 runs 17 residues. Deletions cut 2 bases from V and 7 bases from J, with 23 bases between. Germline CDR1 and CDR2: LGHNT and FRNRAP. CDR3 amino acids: CASGLTLSGTPLGGYTF. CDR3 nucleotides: TGTGCTAGTGGTTTGACACTTTCAGGGACACCTCTGGGTGGCTACACCTTC.

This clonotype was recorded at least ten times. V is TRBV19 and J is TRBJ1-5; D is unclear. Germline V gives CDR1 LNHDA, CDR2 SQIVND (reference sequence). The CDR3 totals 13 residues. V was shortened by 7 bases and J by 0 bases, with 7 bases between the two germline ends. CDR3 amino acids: CASMSNSNQPQHF. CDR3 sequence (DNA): TGTGCCAGTATGTCTAATAGCAATCAGCCCCAGCATTTT.

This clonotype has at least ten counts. The CDR3 DNA is TGTGCCAGCAGCCAGAAGCGGGGGGGCCGAGAGACCCAGTACTTC. It specifies CASSQKRGGRETQYF. The rearrangement links TRBV5-6 to TRBJ2-5; 10 nucleotides line up with TRBD2. CDR1 and CDR2 (germline): SGHDT, YYEEEE. J was trimmed by 4 bases and V by 4 bases; bases with no gene match: 7. The CDR3 runs 15 residues.

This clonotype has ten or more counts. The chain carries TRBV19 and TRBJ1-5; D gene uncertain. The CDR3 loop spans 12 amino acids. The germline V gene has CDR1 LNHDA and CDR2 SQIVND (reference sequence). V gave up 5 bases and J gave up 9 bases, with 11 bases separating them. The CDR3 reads CASSRGIRPQHF. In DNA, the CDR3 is TGTGCCAGTAGTCGGGGAATCCGGCCCCAGCATTTT.

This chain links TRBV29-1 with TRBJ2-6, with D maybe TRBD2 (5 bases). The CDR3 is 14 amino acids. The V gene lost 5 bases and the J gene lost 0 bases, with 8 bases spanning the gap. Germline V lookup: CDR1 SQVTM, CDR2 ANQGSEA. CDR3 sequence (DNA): TGCAGCGTTAGCCGGGACTCTGGGGCCAACGTCCTGACTTTC. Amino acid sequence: CSVSRDSGANVLTF.

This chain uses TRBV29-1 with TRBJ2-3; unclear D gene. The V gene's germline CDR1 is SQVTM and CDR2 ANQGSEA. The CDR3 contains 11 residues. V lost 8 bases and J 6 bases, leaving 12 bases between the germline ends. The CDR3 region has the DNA TGCAGCCCCCTCGGGCCCGATACGCAGTATTTT. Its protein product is CSPLGPDTQYF.

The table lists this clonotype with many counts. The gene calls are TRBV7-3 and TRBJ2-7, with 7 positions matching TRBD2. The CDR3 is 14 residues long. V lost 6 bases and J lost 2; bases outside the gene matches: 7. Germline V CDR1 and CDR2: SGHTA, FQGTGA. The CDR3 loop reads CASSPGSGTYEQYF. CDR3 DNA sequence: TGTGCCAGCAGTCCAGGGAGCGGGACCTACGAGCAGTACTTC.

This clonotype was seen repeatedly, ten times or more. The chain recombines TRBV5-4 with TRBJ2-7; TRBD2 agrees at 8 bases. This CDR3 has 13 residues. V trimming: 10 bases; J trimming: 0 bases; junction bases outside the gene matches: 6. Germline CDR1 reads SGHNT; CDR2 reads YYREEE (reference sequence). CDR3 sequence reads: CAASGSSSYEQYF. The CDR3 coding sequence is TGTGCCGCCAGCGGGAGTAGCTCCTACGAGCAGTACTTC.

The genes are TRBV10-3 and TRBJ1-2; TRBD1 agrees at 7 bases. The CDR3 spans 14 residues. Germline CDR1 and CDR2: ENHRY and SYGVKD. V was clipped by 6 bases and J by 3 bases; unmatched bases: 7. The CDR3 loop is CAISGDSSDYGYTF. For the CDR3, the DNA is TGTGCCATCAGCGGGGACAGTTCAGACTATGGCTACACCTTC.

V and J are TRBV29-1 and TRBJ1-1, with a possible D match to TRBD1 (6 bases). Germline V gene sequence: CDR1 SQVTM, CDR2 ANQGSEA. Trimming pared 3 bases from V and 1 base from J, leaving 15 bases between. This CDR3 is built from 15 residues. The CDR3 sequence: CSVDSSQGWNTEAFF. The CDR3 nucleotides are TGCAGCGTTGACTCTAGCCAGGGGTGGAACACTGAAGCTTTCTTT.

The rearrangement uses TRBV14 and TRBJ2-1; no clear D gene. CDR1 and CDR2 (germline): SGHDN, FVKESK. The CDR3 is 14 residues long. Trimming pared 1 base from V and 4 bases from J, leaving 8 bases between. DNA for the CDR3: TGTGCCAGCAGCCAAGTTAGGTTATACAATGAGCAGTTCTTC. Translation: CASSQVRLYNEQFF.

CDR3 bases: TGTGCCACCAGTGACTGGACTAGCGACAGAGCCGCCTTAGGCTACACCTTC. It translates to CATSDWTSDRAALGYTF. The chain joins TRBV24-1 to TRBJ1-2; possibly TRBD1 for D (5 bases). With 4 bases removed from V and 8 bases from J, the gap between germline ends came to 25 bases. Germline V gene lookup returns CDR1 KGHDR and CDR2 SFDVKD. This CDR3 contains 17 residues.

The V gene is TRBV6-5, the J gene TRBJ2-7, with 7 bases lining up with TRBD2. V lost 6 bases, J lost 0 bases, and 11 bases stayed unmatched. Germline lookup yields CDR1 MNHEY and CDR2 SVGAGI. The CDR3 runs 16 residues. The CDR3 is CASSPDIAGNSYEQYF. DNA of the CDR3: TGTGCCAGCAGCCCCGACATAGCGGGCAACTCCTACGAGCAGTACTTC.

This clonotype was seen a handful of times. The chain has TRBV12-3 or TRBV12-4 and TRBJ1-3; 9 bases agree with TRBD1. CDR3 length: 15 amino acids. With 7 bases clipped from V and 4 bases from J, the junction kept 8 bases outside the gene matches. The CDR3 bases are TGTGCCAGCACCATCACAGGGGGCTCCGGAAACACCATATATTTT. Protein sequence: CASTITGGSGNTIYF.

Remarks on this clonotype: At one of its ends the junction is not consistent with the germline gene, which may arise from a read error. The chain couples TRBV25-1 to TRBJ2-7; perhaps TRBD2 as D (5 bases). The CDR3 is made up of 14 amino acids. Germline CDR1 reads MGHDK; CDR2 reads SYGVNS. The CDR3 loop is CASSERQNTGELYF. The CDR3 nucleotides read TGTGCCAGCAGTGAGAGGCAGAACACCGGGGAGCTGTACTTC.

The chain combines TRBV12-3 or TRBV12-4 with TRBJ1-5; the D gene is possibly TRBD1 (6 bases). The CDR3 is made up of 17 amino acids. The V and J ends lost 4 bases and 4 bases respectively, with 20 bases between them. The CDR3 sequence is CASSSGTGFAGNQPQHF. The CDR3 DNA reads TGTGCCAGCAGTTCAGGTACAGGGTTTGCAGGAAATCAGCCCCAGCATTTT.

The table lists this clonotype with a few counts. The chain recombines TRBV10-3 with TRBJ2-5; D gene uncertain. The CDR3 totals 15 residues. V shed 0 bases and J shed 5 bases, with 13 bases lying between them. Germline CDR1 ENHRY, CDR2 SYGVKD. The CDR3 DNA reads TGTGCCATCAGTGAGTCGACGGGTCTGGGGGAGACCCAGTACTTC. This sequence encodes CAISESTGLGETQYF.

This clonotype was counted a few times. CDR3 coding DNA: TGCAGTGCTAGTAGCCCCCGGGGGGCGGGCGAAAAACTGTTTTTT. It codes for CSASSPRGAGEKLFF. V is TRBV20-1 and J is TRBJ1-4, with D tentatively TRBD1 (6 bases). In germline, CDR1 is DFQATT, CDR2 SNEGSKA (reference sequence). This CDR3 contains 15 residues. V lost 3 bases to trimming and J lost 8 bases, with 19 bases between them.

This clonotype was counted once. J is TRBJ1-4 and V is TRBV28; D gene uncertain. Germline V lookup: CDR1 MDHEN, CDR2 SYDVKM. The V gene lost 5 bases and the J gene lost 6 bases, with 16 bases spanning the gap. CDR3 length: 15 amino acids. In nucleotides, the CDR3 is TGTGCCAGCAGTCCCGTGAGCAGTCGAGATGAAAAACTGTTTTTT. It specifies CASSPVSSRDEKLFF.

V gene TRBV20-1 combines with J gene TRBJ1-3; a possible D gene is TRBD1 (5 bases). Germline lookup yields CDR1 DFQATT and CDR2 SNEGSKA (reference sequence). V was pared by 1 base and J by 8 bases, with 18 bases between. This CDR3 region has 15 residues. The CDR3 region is CSARVFGTYGYTIYF. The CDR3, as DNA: TGCAGTGCTAGAGTTTTCGGGACCTATGGCTACACCATATATTTT.

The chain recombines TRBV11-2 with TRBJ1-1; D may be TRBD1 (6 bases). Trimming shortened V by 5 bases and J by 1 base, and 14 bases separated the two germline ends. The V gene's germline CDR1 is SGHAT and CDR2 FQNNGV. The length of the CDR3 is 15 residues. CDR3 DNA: TGTGCCAGCAGCCAGCGGGGACAACCGAACACTGAAGCTTTCTTT. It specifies CASSQRGQPNTEAFF.

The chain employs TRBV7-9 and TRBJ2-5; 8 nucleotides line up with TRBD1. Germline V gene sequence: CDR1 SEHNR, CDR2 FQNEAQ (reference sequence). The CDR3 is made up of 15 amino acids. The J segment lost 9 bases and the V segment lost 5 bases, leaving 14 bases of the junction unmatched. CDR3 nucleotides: TGTGCCAGCAGCCCCGGACAGGGATACAATCAGCCCCAGTACTTC. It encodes CASSPGQGYNQPQYF.

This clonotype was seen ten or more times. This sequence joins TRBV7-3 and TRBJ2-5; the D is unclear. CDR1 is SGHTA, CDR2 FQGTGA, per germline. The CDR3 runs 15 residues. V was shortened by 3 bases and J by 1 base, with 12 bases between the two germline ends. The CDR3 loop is CASSLGSLGQETQYF. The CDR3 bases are TGTGCCAGCAGCTTGGGGTCTCTTGGCCAAGAGACCCAGTACTTC.

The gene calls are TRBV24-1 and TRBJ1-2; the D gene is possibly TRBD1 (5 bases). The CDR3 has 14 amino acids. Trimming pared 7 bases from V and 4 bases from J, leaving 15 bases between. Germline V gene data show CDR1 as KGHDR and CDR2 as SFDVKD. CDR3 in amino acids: CATSFQGSGYGYTF. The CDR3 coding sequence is TGTGCCACCAGCTTCCAGGGCTCCGGCTATGGCTACACCTTC.

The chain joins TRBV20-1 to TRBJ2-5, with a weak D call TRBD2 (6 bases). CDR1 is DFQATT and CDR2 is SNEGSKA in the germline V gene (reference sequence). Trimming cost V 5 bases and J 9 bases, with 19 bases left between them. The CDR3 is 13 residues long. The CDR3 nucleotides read TGCAGTGCTGGTGGAGGGAACAATCAGCCCCAGTACTTC. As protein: CSAGGGNNQPQYF.

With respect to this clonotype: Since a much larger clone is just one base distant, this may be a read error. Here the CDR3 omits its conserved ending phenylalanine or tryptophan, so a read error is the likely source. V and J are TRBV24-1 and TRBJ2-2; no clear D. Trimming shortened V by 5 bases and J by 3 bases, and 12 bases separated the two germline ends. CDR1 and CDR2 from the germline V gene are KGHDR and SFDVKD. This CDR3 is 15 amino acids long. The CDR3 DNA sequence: TGTGCCACCAGTGGCATACGGCCGCACACCGGGGAGCTGTTTCTT. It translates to CATSGIRPHTGELFL.

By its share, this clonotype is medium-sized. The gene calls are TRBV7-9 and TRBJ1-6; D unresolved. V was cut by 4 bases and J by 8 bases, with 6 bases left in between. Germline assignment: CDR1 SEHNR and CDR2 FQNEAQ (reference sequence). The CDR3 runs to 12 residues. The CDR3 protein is CASSSRDSPLHF. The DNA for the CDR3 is TGTGCCAGCAGCTCGAGAGATTCACCCCTCCACTTT.

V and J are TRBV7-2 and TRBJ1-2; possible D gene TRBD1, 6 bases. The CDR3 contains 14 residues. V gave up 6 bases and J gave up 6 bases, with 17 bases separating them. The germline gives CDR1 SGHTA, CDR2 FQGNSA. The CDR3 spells CASRRTGKLDGYTF. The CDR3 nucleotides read TGTGCCAGCAGACGAACAGGGAAATTGGATGGCTACACCTTC.

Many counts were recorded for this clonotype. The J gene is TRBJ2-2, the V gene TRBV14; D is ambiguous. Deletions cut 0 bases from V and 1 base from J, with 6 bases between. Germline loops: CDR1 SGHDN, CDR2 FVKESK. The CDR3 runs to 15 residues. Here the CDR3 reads CASSQDWKNTGELFF. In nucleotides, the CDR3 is TGTGCCAGCAGCCAAGATTGGAAGAACACCGGGGAGCTGTTTTTT.

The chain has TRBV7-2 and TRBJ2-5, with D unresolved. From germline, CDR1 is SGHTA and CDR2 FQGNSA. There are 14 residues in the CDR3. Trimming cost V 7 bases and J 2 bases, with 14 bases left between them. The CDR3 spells CASTDGVLQETQYF. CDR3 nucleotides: TGTGCCAGCACCGATGGGGTCCTTCAAGAGACCCAGTACTTC.